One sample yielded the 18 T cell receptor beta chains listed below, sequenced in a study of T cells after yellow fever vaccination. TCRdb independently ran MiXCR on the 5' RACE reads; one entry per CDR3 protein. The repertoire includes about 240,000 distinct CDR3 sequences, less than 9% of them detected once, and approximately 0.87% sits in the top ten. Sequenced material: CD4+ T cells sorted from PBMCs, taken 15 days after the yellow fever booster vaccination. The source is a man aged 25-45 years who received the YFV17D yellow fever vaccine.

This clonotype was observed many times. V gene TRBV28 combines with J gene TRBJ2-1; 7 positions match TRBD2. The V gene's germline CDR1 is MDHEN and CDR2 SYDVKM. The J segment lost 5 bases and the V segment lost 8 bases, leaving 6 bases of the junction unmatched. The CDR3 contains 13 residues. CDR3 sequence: CASVAGRNNEQFF. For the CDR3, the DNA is TGTGCCAGCGTAGCGGGTCGGAACAATGAGCAGTTCTTC.

CDR3 sequence: CASSSGTSGSRWFF. The CDR3 nucleotides are TGTGCCAGCAGTTCCGGGACTAGCGGGAGTAGGTGGTTCTTC. This chain uses TRBV12-3 or TRBV12-4 with TRBJ2-1; 14 bases align to TRBD2. The CDR3 has 14 residues. V shed 4 bases and J 15 bases; nucleotides not matched to a gene: 8.

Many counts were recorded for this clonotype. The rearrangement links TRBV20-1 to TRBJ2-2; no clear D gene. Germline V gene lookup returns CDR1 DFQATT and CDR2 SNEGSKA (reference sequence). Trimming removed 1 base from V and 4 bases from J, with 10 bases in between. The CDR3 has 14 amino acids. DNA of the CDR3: TGCAGTGCTAGAGTACACAGCGTCACCGGGGAGCTGTTTTTT. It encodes CSARVHSVTGELFF.

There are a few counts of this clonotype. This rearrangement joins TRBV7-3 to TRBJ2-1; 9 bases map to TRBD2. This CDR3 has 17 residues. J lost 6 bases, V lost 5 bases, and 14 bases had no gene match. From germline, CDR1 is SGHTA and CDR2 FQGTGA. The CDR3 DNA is TGTGCCAGCAGCCTGATCTTTGGGACTAGCACCGGCAATGAGCAGTTCTTC. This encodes CASSLIFGTSTGNEQFF. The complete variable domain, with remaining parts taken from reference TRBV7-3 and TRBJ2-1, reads GAGVSQTPSNKVTEKGKYVELRCDPISGHTALYWYRQSLGQGPEFLIYFQGTGAADDSGLPNDRFFAVRPEGSVSTLKIQRTERGDSAVYLCASSLIFGTSTGNEQFFGPGTRLTVL.

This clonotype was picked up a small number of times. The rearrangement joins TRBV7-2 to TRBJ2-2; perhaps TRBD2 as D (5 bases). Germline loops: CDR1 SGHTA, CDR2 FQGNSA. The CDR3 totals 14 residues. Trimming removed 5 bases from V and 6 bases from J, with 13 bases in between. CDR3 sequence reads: CASSPSSPPGELFF. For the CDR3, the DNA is TGTGCCAGCAGCCCCTCTAGCCCCCCCGGGGAGCTGTTTTTT.

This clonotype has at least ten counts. The CDR3: CASSPLDGYDTGELFF. Written as DNA, the CDR3 is TGTGCCAGCAGCCCTCTGGACGGGTATGACACCGGGGAGCTGTTTTTT. The V gene is TRBV14, the J gene TRBJ2-2; unclear D gene. Per germline, CDR1 SGHDN and CDR2 FVKESK. The CDR3 consists of 16 residues. Trimming pared 4 bases from V and 3 bases from J, leaving 15 bases between.

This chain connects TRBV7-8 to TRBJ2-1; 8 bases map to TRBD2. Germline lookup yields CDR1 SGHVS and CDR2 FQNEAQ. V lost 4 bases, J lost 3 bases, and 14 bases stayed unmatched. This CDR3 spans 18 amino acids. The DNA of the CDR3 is TGTGCCAGCAGCTCTCCCGGGACTAGTCAAACTTACTACAATGAGCAGTTCTTC. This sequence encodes CASSSPGTSQTYYNEQFF.

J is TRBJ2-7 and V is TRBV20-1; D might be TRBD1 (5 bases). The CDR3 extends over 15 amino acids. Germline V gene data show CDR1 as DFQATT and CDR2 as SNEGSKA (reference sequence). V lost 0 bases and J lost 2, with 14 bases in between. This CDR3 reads CSARDSGAHPYEQYF. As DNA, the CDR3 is TGCAGTGCTAGAGATAGTGGGGCCCACCCCTACGAGCAGTACTTC.

CDR3: CSAPPRSGLDYEQYF. DNA for the CDR3: TGCAGTGCCCCGCCGAGAAGCGGCTTAGACTACGAGCAGTACTTC. The chain has TRBV20-1 and TRBJ2-7; possibly TRBD2 for D (5 bases). The CDR3 has 15 amino acids. CDR1 is DFQATT, CDR2 SNEGSKA, per germline (reference sequence). V dropped 6 bases and J dropped 3 bases, with 21 bases sitting between them.

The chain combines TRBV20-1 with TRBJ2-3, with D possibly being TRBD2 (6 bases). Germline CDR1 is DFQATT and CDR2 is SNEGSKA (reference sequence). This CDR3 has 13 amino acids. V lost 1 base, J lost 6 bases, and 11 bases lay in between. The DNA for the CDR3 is TGCAGTGCTAGAGCGGGGACTCGGGATACGCAGTATTTT. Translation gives CSARAGTRDTQYF.

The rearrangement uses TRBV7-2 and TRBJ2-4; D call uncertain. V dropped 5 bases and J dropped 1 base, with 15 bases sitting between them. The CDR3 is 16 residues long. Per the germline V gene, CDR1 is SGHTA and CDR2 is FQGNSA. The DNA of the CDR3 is TGTGCCAGCAGCACCAGGATACCCTTTGCCAAAAACATTCAGTACTTC. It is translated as CASSTRIPFAKNIQYF.

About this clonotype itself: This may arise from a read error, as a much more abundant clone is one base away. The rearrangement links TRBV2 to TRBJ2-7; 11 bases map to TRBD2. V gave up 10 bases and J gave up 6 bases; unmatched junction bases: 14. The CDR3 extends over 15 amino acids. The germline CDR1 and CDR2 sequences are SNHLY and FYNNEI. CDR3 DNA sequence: TGTGCCATCAGCGCCCCACTAGCGGGAGATGGCGAGCAGTACTTC. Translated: CAISAPLAGDGEQYF. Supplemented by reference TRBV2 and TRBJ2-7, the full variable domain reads EPEVTQTPSHQVTQMGQEVILRCVPISNHLYFYWYRQILGQKVEFLVSFYNNEISEKSEIFDDQFSVERPDGSNFTLKIRSTKLEDSAMYFCAISAPLAGDGEQYFGPGTRLTVT.

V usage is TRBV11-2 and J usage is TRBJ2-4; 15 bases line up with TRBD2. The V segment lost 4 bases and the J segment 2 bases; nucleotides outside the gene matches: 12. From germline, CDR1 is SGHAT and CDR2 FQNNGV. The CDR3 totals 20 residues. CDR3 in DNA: TGTGCCAGCAGCTACGGACTAGCGGGAGGGGTACTAGGTACCAAAAACATTCAGTACTTC. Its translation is CASSYGLAGGVLGTKNIQYF.

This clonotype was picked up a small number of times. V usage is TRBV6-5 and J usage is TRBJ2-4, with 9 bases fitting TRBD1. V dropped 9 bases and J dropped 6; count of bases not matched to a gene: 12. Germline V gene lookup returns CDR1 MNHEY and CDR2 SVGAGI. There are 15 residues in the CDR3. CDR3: CASAITGGYGNIQYF. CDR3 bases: TGTGCCAGTGCTATCACAGGGGGCTATGGAAACATTCAGTACTTC.

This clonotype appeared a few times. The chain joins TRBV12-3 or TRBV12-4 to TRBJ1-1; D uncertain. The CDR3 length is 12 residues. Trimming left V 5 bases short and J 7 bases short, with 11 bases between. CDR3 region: CASSRRWDEAFF. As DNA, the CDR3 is TGTGCCAGCAGTAGAAGGTGGGATGAAGCTTTCTTT.

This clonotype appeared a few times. DNA of the CDR3: TGTGCCAGCAGCTTACCCCCGAAGCAGTTCTTC. Protein sequence: CASSLPPKQFF. The V and J genes are TRBV7-2 and TRBJ2-1, with D unresolved. This CDR3 spans 11 amino acids. Germline V gene lookup returns CDR1 SGHTA and CDR2 FQGNSA. V lost 2 bases and J lost 11, with 7 bases in between.

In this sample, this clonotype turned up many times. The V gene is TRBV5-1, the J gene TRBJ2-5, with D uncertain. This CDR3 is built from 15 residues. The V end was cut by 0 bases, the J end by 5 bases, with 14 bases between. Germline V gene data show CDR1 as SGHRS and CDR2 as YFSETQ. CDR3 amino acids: CASSLGSRIQETQYF. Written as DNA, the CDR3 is TGCGCCAGCAGCTTGGGGTCCAGGATCCAGGAGACCCAGTACTTC.

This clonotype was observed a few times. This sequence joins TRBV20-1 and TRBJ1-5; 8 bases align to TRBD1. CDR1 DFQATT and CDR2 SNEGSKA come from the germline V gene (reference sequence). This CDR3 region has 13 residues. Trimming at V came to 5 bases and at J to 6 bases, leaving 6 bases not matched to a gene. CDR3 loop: CSAWTGSFQPQHF. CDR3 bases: TGCAGTGCTTGGACAGGGTCGTTTCAGCCCCAGCATTTT.